This entry lists 11 T cell receptor beta chains sequenced from one sample in a study of blood T cell repertoires in COVID-19. Method: immunoSEQ multiplex PCR; TCRdb's copy keeps in-frame clones and lacks some. The sample lists tens of thousands of clones, 70% to 90% occurring once. Sample: peripheral blood. These receptors were obtained from a man aged 45-60 years with COVID-19, enrolled during active disease.

The gene calls are TRBV10-3 and TRBJ1-2; 11 bases fit TRBD1. V lost 0 bases, J lost 4 bases, and 7 bases stayed unmatched. The CDR3 consists of 17 residues. Germline CDR1 ENHRY, CDR2 SYGVKD. The CDR3 DNA follows: TGTGCCATCAGTGAGTCATGGACAGGGGGCACTGGCTATGGCTACACCTTC. This translates into CAISESWTGGTGYGYTF.

The chain employs TRBV3-1 (or the pseudogene TRBV3-2) and TRBJ2-1; TRBD1 matches at 8 bases. This CDR3 has 13 amino acids. Germline V gives CDR1 LGHDT, CDR2 YNNKEL (reference sequence). The J segment lost 9 bases and the V segment lost 0 bases, leaving 1 base of the junction unmatched. The CDR3 DNA reads TGTGCCAGCAGCCAAGACAGGGGGCCTGAGCAGTTCTTC. This translates into CASSQDRGPEQFF.

This chain connects TRBV7-8 to TRBJ2-3; 7 bases match TRBD2. This CDR3 region has 14 residues. V gave up 5 bases and J gave up 2 bases; unmatched junction bases: 4. CDR1 SGHVS and CDR2 FQNEAQ come from the germline V gene. The CDR3 bases are TGTGCCAGCAGCCCAAGCGGGGTCACAGATACGCAGTATTTT. Translation: CASSPSGVTDTQYF.

The CDR3 is CASQVGTGYEQYF. CDR3 nucleotides: TGTGCCAGCCAAGTCGGGACAGGCTACGAGCAGTACTTC. The chain links TRBV28 to TRBJ2-7; 8 bases align to TRBD1. V lost 8 bases to trimming and J lost 3 bases; unmatched junction nucleotides: 6. Germline assignment: CDR1 MDHEN and CDR2 SYDVKM. CDR3 size: 13 residues. The full variable domain, its missing parts supplied by reference TRBV28 and TRBJ2-7, is DVKVTQSSRYLVKRTGEKVFLECVQDMDHENMFWYRQDPGLGLRLIYFSYDVKMKEKGDIPEGYSVSREKKERFSLILESASTNQTSMYLCASQVGTGYEQYFGPGTRLTVT.

The gene calls are TRBV6-5 and TRBJ2-7; the D gene is possibly TRBD1 (6 bases). This CDR3 is built from 15 residues. Trimming took off 6 bases at V and 2 bases at J, with 17 bases between the two ends. The germline CDR1 and CDR2 sequences are MNHEY and SVGAGI. In DNA, the CDR3 is TGTGCCAGCAGATCCACGAGGGGGTCCCCCTACGAGCAGTACTTC. The encoded protein is CASRSTRGSPYEQYF.

The chain is built from TRBV2 and TRBJ1-5, with D perhaps TRBD1 (6 bases). Germline values: CDR1 SNHLY, CDR2 FYNNEI. The CDR3 covers 18 residues. The germline V and J ends were trimmed by 4 bases and 4 bases, with 23 bases remaining between them. The CDR3 loop reads CASSGVMMWGHLNQPQHF. The CDR3 coding sequence is TGTGCCAGCAGTGGGGTTATGATGTGGGGACACTTAAATCAGCCCCAGCATTTT.

The V and J genes are TRBV4-3 and TRBJ1-2, with D possibly TRBD1 on 6 matching bases. This CDR3 has 15 residues. V was shortened by 0 bases and J by 7 bases, with 15 bases between the two germline ends. CDR1 is LGHNA, CDR2 YSLEER, per germline. The CDR3 coding sequence is TGCGCCAGCAGCCAAGAGGGGCAGGGGATCGGTGGCTACACCTTC. The encoded protein is CASSQEGQGIGGYTF.

Concerning this clone itself: The sample holds other DNA sequences that translate to the same CDR3. The V call is TRBV7-2, the J call TRBJ2-7, with TRBD1 matching over 8 bases. The CDR3 length is 15 residues. Per the germline V gene, CDR1 is SGHTA and CDR2 is FQGNSA. Trimming removed 5 bases from V and 3 bases from J; junction bases left unmatched: 9. CDR3 coding DNA: TGTGCCAGCAGCCCCGACAGGGGCCAGGGCTACGAGCAGTACTTC. It translates to CASSPDRGQGYEQYF.

The rearrangement joins TRBV5-1 to TRBJ1-4, with 8 bases identical to TRBD1. CDR1 SGHRS and CDR2 YFSETQ come from the germline V gene. V dropped 4 bases and J dropped 7; count of bases not matched to a gene: 6. This CDR3 spans 14 amino acids. In DNA, the CDR3 is TGCGCCAGCAGCAAAGGACAGGGCAGTGAAAAACTGTTTTTT. It yields the protein CASSKGQGSEKLFF.

The V and J genes are TRBV28 and TRBJ1-5; D call uncertain. Trimming took 2 bases from V and 2 from J, leaving 13 bases between them. CDR3 size: 16 residues. The V gene's germline CDR1 is MDHEN and CDR2 SYDVKM. The CDR3 DNA sequence: TGTGCCAGCAGTTTAAGTCTGAACTATGGCAATCAGCCCCAGCATTTT. Translation: CASSLSLNYGNQPQHF.

The rearrangement links TRBV6-5 to TRBJ2-1, with TRBD1 as a possible D gene (5 bases). Germline CDR1 MNHEY, CDR2 SVGAGI. V was trimmed by 6 bases and J by 9 bases, leaving 9 bases between them. The CDR3 covers 11 residues. The CDR3 loop is CASRGTGEQFF. The CDR3 DNA reads TGTGCCAGCAGAGGCACAGGTGAGCAGTTCTTC.